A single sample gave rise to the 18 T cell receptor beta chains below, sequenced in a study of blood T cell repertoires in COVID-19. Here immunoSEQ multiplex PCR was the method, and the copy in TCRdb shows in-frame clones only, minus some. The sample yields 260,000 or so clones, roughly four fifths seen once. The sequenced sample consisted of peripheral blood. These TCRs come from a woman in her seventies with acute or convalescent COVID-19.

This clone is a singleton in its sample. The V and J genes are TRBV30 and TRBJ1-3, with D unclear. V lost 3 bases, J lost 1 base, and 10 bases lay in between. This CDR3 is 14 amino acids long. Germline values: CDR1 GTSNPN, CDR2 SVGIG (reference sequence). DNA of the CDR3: TGTGCCTGGAGCAGCGGAATTTCTGGAAACACCATATATTTT. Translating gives CAWSSGISGNTIYF.

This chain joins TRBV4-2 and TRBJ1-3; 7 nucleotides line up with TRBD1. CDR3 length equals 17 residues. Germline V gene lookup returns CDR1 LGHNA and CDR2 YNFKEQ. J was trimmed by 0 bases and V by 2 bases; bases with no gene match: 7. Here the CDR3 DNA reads TGTGCCAGCAGCCAACAGTATGCAGGGGGCTCTGGAAACACCATATATTTT. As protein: CASSQQYAGGSGNTIYF.

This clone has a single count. The CDR3 DNA reads TGTGCCGGGTCAGGGGGCGAGGACACTGAAGCTTTCTTT. Translation: CAGSGGEDTEAFF. J is TRBJ1-1 and V is TRBV14; the match to TRBD1 covers 8 bases. This CDR3 has 13 amino acids. Germline V gives CDR1 SGHDN, CDR2 FVKESK. V gave up 11 bases and J gave up 3 bases; unmatched junction bases: 8.

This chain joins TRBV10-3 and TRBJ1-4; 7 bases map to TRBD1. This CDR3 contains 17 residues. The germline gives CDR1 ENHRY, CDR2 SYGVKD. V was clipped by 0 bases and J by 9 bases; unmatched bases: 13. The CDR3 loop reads CAISESRVDREWKKLFF. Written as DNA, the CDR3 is TGTGCCATCAGTGAGTCTAGGGTCGACAGGGAGTGGAAAAAACTGTTTTTT.

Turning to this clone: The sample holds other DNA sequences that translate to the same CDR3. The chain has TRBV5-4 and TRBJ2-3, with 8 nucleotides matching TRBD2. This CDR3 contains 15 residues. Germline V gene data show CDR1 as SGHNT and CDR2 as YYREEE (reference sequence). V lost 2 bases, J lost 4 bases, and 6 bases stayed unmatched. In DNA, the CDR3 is TGTGCCAGCAGCTTAACGAGCGGGGGTGCAGATACGCAGTATTTT. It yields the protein CASSLTSGGADTQYF.

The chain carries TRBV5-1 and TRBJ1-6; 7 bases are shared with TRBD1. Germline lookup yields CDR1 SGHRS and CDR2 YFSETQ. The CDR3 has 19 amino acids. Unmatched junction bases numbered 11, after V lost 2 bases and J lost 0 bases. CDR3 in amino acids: CASSFDRDEAPSYNSPLHF. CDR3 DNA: TGCGCCAGCAGCTTCGACAGGGACGAAGCCCCCTCCTATAATTCACCCCTCCACTTT.

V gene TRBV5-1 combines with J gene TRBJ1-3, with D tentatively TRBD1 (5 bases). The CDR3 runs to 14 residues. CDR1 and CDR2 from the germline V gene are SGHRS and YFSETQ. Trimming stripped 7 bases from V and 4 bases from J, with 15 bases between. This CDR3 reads CASQQGIWGNTIYF. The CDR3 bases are TGCGCCAGCCAGCAGGGAATTTGGGGAAACACCATATATTTT.

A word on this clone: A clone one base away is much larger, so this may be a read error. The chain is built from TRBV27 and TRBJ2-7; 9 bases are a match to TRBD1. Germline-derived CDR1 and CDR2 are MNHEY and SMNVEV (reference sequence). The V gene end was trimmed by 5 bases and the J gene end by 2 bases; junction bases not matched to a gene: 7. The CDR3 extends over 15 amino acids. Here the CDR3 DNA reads TGTGCCAGCAGTGGAGCCGGGACAGGGCCCTACGAGCAGTACTTC. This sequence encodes CASSGAGTGPYEQYF.

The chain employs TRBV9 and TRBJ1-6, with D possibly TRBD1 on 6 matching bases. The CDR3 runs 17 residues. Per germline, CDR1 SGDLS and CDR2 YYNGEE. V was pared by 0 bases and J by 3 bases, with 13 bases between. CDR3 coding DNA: TGTGCCAGCAGCGTAGAGTCGAGGACAGACTATAATTCACCCCTCCACTTT. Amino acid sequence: CASSVESRTDYNSPLHF. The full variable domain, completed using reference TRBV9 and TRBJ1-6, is DSGVTQTPKHLITATGQRVTLRCSPRSGDLSVYWYQQSLDQGLQFLIQYYNGEERAKGNILERFSAQQFPDLHSELNLSSLELGDSALYFCASSVESRTDYNSPLHFGNGTRLTVT.

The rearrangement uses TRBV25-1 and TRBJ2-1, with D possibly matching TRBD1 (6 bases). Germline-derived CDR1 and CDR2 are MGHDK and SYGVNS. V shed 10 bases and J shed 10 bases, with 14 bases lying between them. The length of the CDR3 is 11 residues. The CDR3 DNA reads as TGTGCCACGAGGGGGATCCAGGAGCAGTTCTTC. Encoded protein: CATRGIQEQFF.

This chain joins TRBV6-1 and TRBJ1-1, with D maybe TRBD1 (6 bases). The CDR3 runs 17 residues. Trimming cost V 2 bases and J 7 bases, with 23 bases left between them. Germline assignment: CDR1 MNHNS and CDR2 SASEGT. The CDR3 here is CASSERAFLTGTLEAFF. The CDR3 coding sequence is TGTGCCAGCAGTGAACGGGCCTTCCTGACAGGAACCCTTGAAGCTTTCTTT.

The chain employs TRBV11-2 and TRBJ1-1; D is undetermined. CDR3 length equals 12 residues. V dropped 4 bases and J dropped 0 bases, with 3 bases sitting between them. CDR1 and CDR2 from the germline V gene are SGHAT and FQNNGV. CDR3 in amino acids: CASSSMNTEAFF. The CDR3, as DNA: TGTGCCAGCAGCTCAATGAACACTGAAGCTTTCTTT. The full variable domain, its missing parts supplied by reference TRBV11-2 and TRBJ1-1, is EAGVAQSPRYKIIEKRQSVAFWCNPISGHATLYWYQQILGQGPKLLIQFQNNGVVDDSQLPKDRFSAERLKGVDSTLKIQPAKLEDSAVYLCASSSMNTEAFFGQGTRLTVV.

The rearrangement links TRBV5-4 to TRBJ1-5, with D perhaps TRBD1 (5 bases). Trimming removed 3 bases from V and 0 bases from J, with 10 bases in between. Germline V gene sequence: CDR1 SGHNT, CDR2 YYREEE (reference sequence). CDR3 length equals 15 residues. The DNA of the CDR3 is TGTGCCAGCAGCTCGGGGGGGGATAGCAATCAGCCCCAGCATTTT. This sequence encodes CASSSGGDSNQPQHF.

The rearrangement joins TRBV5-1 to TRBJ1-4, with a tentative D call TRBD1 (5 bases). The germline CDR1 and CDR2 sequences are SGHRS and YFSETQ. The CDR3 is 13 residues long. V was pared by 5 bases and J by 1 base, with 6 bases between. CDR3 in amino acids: CASRTVTNEKLFF. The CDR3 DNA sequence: TGCGCCAGCAGGACAGTAACTAATGAAAAACTGTTTTTT.

CDR3 bases: TGCGCCAGCAGCCCCTTGGAGGGGAACTATGGCTACACCTTC. This sequence encodes CASSPLEGNYGYTF. V usage is TRBV5-1 and J usage is TRBJ1-2; TRBD1 is a possible D gene (5 bases). Germline V lookup: CDR1 SGHRS, CDR2 YFSETQ. The CDR3 consists of 14 residues. The germline V and J ends were trimmed by 4 bases and 2 bases, with 12 bases remaining between them. Drawing the rest from reference TRBV5-1 and TRBJ1-2, the complete variable domain is KAGVTQTPRYLIKTRGQQVTLSCSPISGHRSVSWYQQTPGQGLQFLFEYFSETQRNKGNFPGRFSGRQFSNSRSEMNVSTLELGDSALYLCASSPLEGNYGYTFGSGTRLTVV.

The DNA of the CDR3 is TGTGCCATCAATCCCGACAGAAACACCATATATTTT. It yields the protein CAINPDRNTIYF. The V and J genes are TRBV10-3 and TRBJ1-3; the D is unclear. Germline loops: CDR1 ENHRY, CDR2 SYGVKD. The V and J ends lost 7 bases and 5 bases respectively, with 9 bases between them. The CDR3 sequence is 12 residues long.

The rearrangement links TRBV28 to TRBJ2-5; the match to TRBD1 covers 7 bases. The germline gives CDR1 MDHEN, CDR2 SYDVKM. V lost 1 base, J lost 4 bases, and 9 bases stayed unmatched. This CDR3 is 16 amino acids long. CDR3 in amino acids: CASSLLARGIGETQYF. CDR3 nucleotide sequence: TGTGCCAGCAGTTTATTAGCCAGGGGGATAGGAGAGACCCAGTACTTC.

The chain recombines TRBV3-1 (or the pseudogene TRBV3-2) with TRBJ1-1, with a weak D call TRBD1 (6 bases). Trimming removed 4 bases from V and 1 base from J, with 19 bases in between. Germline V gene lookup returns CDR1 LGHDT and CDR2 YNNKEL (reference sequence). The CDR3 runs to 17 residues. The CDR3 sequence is CASSPLSSFRGNTEAFF. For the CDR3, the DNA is TGTGCCAGCAGCCCGTTATCCTCATTCAGGGGGAACACTGAAGCTTTCTTT.